This T cell receptor beta chain comes out of a study of beta chain features in type 1 diabetes (dated by TCRdb to the late 2010s). With regard to the full study: Patients and healthy donors did not differ in mean age, gender distribution, total cell number or subset yield. A total of about 100,000,000 sorted cells were examined across all samples, and RNA yield correlated strongly with the number of cells per subset. The study compared the TCRB repertoires of sorted circulating CD4+ T cell subsets in recently diagnosed type 1 diabetes patients with those in matched healthy donors. Naive and central memory subsets were obtained from all 30 or so donors, but regulatory and stem cell-like memory subsets were isolated from only 8 patients and roughly 8 healthy donors.

From cysteine to phenylalanine, the CDR3 is 13 amino acids long. Solely the CDR3 DNA is kept, with 39 bases framed from the first base. Cut back by 6 bases and 0 bases, the V and J ends lie 9 bases apart. The CDR1 and CDR2 encoded by the germline V gene are SQVTM and ANQGSEA. The entire isolated RNA was reverse transcribed using the High Capacity cDNA Reverse Transcription Kit, and thus expressed TCRB transcripts were sequenced. Deep immunoSEQ sequencing was performed on naive, central memory and regulatory T cell samples, with an average of roughly 4 million total reads per sample. Sorted cells were lysed in RLT buffer, and RNA was extracted using DNase-treated RNeasy Micro or Mini kits according to cell number. Each cell subset was processed on its own to prevent cross-contamination, while patient and healthy donor samples were processed together. Using the immunoSEQ multiplex PCR, TCRB sequences were amplified from cDNA into 87-bp fragments spanning the CDR3 region. Amplicons were sequenced on the Illumina HiSeq platform. The paper's data handling went like this. PCR bias was corrected computationally using synthetic template baselines, and reads within Hamming distance 2 were collapsed, with unmergeable singletons discarded. Reads were aligned against IMGT to assign V, D and J genes, CDR3 length and insertions or deletions at six rearrangement sites. Within each subset, clonotype counts were normalized to sorted cell number, and only after that were true diversity and Gini coefficients computed with the tcR R package. Repertoire sharing was quantified using the overlap coefficient calculated on TCRB nucleotide sequences. Out-of-frame TCRB sequences from naive cells were analyzed to stand in for the pre-selection repertoire. In TCRdb, the immuneACCESS table is reduced to in-frame sequences with V and J assigned. These tables do not hold every clone; where another copy was compared, an unresolved V gene accounts for under half, and the others remain unexplained. Clonal size and the V and J genes are those of that table, whereas D and trimming came from the DNA. This sample comprises 900,000 or so clones, roughly a sixth of them detected only once. The top ten clonotypes cover around 0.02% of the sample.

Each donor gave one peripheral blood draw, averaging roughly 120 mL, which was collected into heparinised tubes. A BD FACSAria II and a panel including CD45RO, CCR7, CD25, CD127, CD95 and CD27 were used to sort naive, central memory, regulatory and stem cell-like memory CD4+ T cells. Purity was above 98% for every sorted population. Right away, PBMCs were isolated by Lymphoprep density gradient centrifugation and were stained directly, with no culture step. To minimize batch effects, samples were stained and sorted in pairs, one healthy donor with one patient per experiment. The paper's findings and limits, for the study overall: Shorter templates might be favored by PCR, yet because patient and control samples were amplified and corrected together, any such skew would affect both groups equally. A moderate but significant shortening of TCRB CDR3 length was observed in type 1 diabetes patients in all four CD4+ subsets. Fewer insertions and more nucleotide deletions at VDJ recombination sites were observed in patients with type 1 diabetes, implying thymic rearrangement abnormalities. Only small numbers of individuals were included in the HLA sub-analyses, which left unresolved whether HLA type had any influence on TCRB rearrangement. Naive, central memory and regulatory TCRB repertoires appeared to be more alike among patients than among healthy donors. Sequencing cDNA rather than genomic DNA could over-represent highly expressing activated cells, although activation and CD3 levels did not differ between groups.

The sample holds a few counts of this clone. Its antigen specificity is not known. No per-base quality is available; no much larger clone lies one base away. The sequencing input was naive CD4+ T cells from blood. Explained via the paper, the cell subset or site label denotes: true naive CD4+ T cells. This sequence originates from a woman aged 18-30 years in good health. The chain uses TRBV29-1 and TRBJ2-1; the D gene identity is not certain. The CDR3 amino acid sequence is: CSVIKYSYNEQFF. The DNA is as follows: TGCAGCGTGATCAAATACTCCTACAATGAGCAGTTCTTC.